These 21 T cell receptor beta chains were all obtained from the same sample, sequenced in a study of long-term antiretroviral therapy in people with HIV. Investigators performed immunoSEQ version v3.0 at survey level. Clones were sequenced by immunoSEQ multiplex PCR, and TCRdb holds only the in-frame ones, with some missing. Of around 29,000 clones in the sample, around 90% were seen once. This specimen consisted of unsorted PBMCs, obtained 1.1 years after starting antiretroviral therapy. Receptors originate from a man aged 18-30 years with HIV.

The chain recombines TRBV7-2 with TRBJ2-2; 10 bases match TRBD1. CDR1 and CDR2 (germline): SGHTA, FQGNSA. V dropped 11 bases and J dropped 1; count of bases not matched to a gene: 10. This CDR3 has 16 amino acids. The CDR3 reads CAQGWDRGRNTGELFF. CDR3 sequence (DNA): TGTGCCCAGGGGTGGGACAGGGGTCGGAACACCGGGGAGCTGTTTTTT.

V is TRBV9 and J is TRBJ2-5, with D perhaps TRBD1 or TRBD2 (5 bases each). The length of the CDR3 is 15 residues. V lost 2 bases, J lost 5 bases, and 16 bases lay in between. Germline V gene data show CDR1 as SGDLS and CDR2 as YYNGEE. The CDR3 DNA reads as TGTGCCAGCAGCGTTGAGACTGGGACGGGGGAGACCCAGTACTTC. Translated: CASSVETGTGETQYF.

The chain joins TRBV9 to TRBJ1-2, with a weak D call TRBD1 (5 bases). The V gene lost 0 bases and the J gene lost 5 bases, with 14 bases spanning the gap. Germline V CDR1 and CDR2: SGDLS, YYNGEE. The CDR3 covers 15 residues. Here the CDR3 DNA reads TGTGCCAGCAGCGTAGCTGAGGGGTTTCTATATGGCTACACCTTC. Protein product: CASSVAEGFLYGYTF.

The CDR3 nucleotides are TGTGCCAGCAGCCCGGCAAGTGCAGATACGCAGTATTTT. Translation: CASSPASADTQYF. The chain links TRBV11-2 to TRBJ2-3; the D is unclear. Germline V gene sequence: CDR1 SGHAT, CDR2 FQNNGV. This CDR3 is built from 13 residues. Deletions cut 5 bases from V and 4 bases from J, with 10 bases between.

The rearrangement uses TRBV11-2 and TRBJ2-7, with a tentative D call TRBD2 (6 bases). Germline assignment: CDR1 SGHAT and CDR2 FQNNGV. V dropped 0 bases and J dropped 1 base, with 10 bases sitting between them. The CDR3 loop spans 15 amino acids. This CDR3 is CASSLEAGISYEQYF. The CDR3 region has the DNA TGTGCCAGCAGCTTAGAGGCGGGGATTTCCTACGAGCAGTACTTC.

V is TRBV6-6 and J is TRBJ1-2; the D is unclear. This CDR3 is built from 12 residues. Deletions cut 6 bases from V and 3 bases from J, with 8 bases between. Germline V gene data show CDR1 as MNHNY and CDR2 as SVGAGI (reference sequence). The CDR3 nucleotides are TGTGCCAGCAGACTTAAGGACTATGGCTACACCTTC. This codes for CASRLKDYGYTF.

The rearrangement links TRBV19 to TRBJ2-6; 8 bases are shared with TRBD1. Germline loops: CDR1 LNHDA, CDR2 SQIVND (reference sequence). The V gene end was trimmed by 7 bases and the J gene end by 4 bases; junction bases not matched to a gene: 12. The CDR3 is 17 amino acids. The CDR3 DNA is TGTGCCAGTACGGACAGGGCCATCACAGGGGGGGCCAACGTCCTGACTTTC. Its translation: CASTDRAITGGANVLTF.

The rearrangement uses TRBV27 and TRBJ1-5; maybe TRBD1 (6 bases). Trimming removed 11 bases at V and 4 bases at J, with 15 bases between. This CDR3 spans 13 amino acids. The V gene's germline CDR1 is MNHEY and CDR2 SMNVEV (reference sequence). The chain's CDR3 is CAGRDKHNQPQHF. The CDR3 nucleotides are TGTGCCGGCCGGGACAAACATAATCAGCCCCAGCATTTT.

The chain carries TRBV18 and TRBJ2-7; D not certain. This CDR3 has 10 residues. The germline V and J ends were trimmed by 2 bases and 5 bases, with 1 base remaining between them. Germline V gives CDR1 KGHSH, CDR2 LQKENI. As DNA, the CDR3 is TGTGCCAGCTCACCAAACGAGCAGTACTTC. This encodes CASSPNEQYF.

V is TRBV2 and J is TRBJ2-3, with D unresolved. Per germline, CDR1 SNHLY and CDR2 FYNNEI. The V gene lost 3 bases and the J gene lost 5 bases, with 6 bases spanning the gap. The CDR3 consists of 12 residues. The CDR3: CASSEVGDTQYF. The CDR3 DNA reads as TGTGCCAGCAGTGAGGTGGGAGATACGCAGTATTTT. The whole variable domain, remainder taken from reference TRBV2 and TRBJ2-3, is EPEVTQTPSHQVTQMGQEVILRCVPISNHLYFYWYRQILGQKVEFLVSFYNNEISEKSEIFDDQFSVERPDGSNFTLKIRSTKLEDSAMYFCASSEVGDTQYFGPGTRLTVL.

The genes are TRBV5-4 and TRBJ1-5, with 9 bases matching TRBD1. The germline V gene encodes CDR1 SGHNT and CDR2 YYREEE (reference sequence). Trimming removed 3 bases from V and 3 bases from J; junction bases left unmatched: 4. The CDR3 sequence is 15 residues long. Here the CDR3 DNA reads TGTGCCAGCAGCTCCGGGACAGGGCACAATCAGCCCCAGCATTTT. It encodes CASSSGTGHNQPQHF.

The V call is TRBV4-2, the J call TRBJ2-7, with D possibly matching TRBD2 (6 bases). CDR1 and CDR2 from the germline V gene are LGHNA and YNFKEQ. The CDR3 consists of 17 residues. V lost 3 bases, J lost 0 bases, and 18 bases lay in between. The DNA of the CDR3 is TGTGCCAGCAGCCAGGGGACCCTAGCGATGGGCTCCTACGAGCAGTACTTC. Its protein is CASSQGTLAMGSYEQYF.

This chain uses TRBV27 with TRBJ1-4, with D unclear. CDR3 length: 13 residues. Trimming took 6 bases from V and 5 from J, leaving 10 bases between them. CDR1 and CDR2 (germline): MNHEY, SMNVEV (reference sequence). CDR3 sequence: CASRTLRNEKLFF. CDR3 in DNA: TGTGCCAGCAGGACACTTAGAAATGAAAAACTGTTTTTT.

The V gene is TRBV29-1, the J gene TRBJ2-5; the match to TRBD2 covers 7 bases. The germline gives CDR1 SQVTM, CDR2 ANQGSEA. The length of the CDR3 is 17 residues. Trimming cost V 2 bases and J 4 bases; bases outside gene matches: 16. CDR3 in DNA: TGCAGCGTTGAATTGCTAATAGGGGCGGGAGTCGCAGAGACCCAGTACTTC. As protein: CSVELLIGAGVAETQYF.

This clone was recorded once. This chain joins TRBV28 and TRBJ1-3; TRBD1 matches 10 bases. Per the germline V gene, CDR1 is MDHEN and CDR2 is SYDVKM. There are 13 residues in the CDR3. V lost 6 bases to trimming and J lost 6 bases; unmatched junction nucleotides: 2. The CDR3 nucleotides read TGTGCCAGCAGAGGACAGGGGGAAAACACCATATATTTT. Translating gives CASRGQGENTIYF.

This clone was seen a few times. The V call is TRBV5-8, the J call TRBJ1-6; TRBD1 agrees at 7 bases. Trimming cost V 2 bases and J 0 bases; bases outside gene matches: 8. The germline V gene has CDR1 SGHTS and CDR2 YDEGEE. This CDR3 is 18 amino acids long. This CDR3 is CASSFRTGRSSYNSPLHF. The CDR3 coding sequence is TGTGCCAGCAGCTTCCGGACAGGAAGGAGCTCCTATAATTCACCCCTCCACTTT.

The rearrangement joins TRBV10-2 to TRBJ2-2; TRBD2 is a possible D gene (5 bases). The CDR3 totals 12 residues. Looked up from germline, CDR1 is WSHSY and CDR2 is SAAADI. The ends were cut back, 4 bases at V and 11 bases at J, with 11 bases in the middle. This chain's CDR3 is CASSGGPQELFF. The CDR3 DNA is TGCGCCAGCAGTGGAGGGCCACAAGAGCTGTTTTTT.

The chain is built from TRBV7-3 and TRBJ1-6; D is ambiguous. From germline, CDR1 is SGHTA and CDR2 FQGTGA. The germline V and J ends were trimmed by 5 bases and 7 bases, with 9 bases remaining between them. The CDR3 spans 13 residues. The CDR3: CASSQVPNSPLHF. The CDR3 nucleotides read TGTGCCAGCAGCCAGGTTCCGAATTCACCCCTCCACTTT.

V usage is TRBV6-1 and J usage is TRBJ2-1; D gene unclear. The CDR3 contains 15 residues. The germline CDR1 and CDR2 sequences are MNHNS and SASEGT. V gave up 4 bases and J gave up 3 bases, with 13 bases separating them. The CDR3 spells CASSAPASLYNEQFF. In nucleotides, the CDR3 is TGTGCCAGCAGTGCCCCCGCAAGCCTCTACAATGAGCAGTTCTTC.

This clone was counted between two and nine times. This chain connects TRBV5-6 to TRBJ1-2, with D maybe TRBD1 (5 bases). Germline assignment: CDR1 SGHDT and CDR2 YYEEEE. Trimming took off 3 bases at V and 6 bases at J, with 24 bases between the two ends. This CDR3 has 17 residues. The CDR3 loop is CASSYGTVLLPRDGYTF. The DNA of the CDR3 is TGTGCCAGCAGCTACGGGACCGTACTACTCCCTAGGGATGGCTACACCTTC.

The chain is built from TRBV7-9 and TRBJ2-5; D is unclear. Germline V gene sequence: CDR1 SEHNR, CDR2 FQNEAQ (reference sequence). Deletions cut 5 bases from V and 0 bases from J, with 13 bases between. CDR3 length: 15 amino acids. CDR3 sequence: CASSLSARYQETQYF. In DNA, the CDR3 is TGTGCCAGCAGCCTTTCCGCCAGGTACCAAGAGACCCAGTACTTC.